This T cell receptor beta chain was profiled in a study of CD8+ T cells in alopecia areata. Regarding treatment: oral pan-JAK inhibitor, 5-10 mg twice daily. It was cDNA, reverse transcribed from extracted RNA, that served as the sequencing template. Profiled with immunoSEQ multiplex PCR; TCRdb holds only in-frame clones, not every one. Here the sample spans about 200,000 clones, more than 55% being singletons. The V end lost 5 bases, the J end lost 3 bases, and 13 bases lay between the germline ends. CDR3 size: 13 residues. The germline V gene has CDR1 SQVTM and CDR2 ANQGSEA. The specimen was CD4+ T cells sorted from blood, collected at week 4, from a patient treated with tofacitinib. The sequence derives from a human donor with alopecia areata. The V gene is TRBV29-1, the J gene TRBJ1-1, with D tentatively TRBD1 (5 bases). The CDR3 bases are TGCAGCGTTCGACAGAGCGCACACACTGAAGCTTTCTTT. It specifies CSVRQSAHTEAFF.